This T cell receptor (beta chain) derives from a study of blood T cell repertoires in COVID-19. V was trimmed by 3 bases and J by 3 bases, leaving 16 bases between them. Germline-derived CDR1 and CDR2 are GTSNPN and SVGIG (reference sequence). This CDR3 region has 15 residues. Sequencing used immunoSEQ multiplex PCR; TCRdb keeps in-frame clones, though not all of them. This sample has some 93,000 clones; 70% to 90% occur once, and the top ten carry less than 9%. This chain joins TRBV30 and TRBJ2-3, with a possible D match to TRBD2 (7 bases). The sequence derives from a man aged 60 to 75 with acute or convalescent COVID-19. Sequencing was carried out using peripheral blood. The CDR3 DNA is TGTGCCTGGAGCGGGGGAGGGGGTAGGACAGATACGCAGTATTTT. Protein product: CAWSGGGGRTDTQYF.